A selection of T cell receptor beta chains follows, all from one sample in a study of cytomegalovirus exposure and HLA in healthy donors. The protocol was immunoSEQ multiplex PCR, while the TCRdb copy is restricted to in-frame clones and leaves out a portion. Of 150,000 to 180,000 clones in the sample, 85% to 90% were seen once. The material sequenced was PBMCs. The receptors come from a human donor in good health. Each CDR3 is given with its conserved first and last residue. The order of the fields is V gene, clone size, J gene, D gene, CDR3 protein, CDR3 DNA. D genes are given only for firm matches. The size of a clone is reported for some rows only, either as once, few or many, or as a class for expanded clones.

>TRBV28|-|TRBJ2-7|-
CASEGDSYEQYF
TGTGCCAGCGAAGGGGACTCCTACGAGCAGTACTTC
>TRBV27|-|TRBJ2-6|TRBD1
CASSTQTGGSGANVLTF
TGTGCCAGCAGTACCCAAACAGGGGGCTCTGGGGCCAACGTCCTGACTTTC
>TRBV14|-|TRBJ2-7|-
CASSQDVFRGSNEQYF
TGTGCCAGCAGCCAAGATGTCTTCAGGGGTTCCAACGAGCAGTACTTC
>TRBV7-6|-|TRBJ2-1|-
CASSLEVSGQGTYNEQFF
TGTGCCAGCAGCTTAGAAGTTAGTGGGCAGGGGACCTACAATGAGCAGTTCTTC
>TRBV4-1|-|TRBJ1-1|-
CASSQAPGIMNTEAFF
TGCGCCAGCAGCCAAGCTCCAGGGATTATGAACACTGAAGCTTTCTTT
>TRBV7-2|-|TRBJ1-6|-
CASSLSRTIRGPSPLHF
TGTGCCAGCAGCTTATCCAGGACAATCAGGGGACCCTCACCCCTCCACTTT
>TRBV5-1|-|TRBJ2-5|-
CASSLGEAKTQYF
TGCGCCAGCAGCCTCGGTGAAGCGAAGACCCAGTACTTC
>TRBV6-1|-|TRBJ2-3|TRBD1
CASSQDRVGTDTQYF
TGTGCCAGCAGCCAGGACAGGGTCGGTACAGATACGCAGTATTTT
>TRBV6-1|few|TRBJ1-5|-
CASTNGQGNQPQHF
TGTGCCAGCACCAATGGGCAGGGCAATCAGCCCCAGCATTTT
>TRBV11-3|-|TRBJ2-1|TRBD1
CASSPSGTGIYNEQFF
TGTGCCAGCAGCCCCTCCGGGACAGGGATTTACAATGAGCAGTTCTTC
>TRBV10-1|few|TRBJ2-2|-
CASSGHITGELFF
TGCGCCAGCTCGGGACATATCACCGGGGAGCTGTTTTTT
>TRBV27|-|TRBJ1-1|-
CASSLGVRGTEAFF
TGTGCCAGCAGTTTAGGGGTAAGGGGTACTGAAGCTTTCTTT
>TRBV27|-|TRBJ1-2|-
CASSLRLGGAYGYTF
TGTGCCAGCAGCCTCCGCCTAGGCGGTGCGTATGGCTACACCTTC